One sample yielded the 18 T cell receptor beta chains listed below, sequenced in a study of tumor-infiltrating lymphocytes in primary liver carcinoma. It was from approximately 22-30 mg of unsorted bulk tissue that RNA and DNA were co-extracted. The template, 500 ng total RNA, yielded TCR beta cDNA made with a constant-region primer. Slightly modified ARM-PCR, run as three nested multiplex PCR rounds, produced the TCR beta libraries. TRBV1-TRBV30 forward primers paired with a C-beta reverse primer were used in the first two PCR rounds, which ran approximately 10 cycles each. From the multiplex PCR reads, TCRdb called clonotypes with MiXCR, one entry per CDR3 protein. The table records about 200,000 distinct CDR3 sequences, around 85% of them present only once. The material sequenced was tumor tissue from primary liver carcinoma. The receptors were gathered from a middle-aged man with primary liver carcinoma and hepatitis B virus infection.

A note on this clonotype: At one end, the junction sequence differs from germline, possibly due to a read error. V is TRBV6-5 and J is TRBJ2-3; the D is unclear. The germline CDR1 and CDR2 sequences are MNHEY and SVGAGI. CDR3 length: 11 amino acids. The CDR3: CANGEWYTQYF. CDR3 DNA sequence: TGTGCCAATGGTGAATGGTATACTCAGTATTTT.

The chain joins TRBV6-1 to TRBJ2-1; the D gene is possibly TRBD1 (6 bases). This CDR3 is 14 amino acids long. V lost 7 bases and J 5 bases, leaving 15 bases between the germline ends. Germline CDR1 MNHNS, CDR2 SASEGT. CDR3 in amino acids: CASNLGDINNEQFF. The CDR3, as DNA: TGTGCCAGCAACTTGGGGGACATTAACAATGAGCAGTTCTTC.

As regards this clonotype: Its ends do not fully match the called genes, so a read error is possible. This sequence joins TRBV12-3 or TRBV12-4 and TRBJ1-1, with D possibly matching TRBD1 (6 bases). The CDR3 consists of 16 residues. CDR3 region: CANSFCQGNMNTEAFF. The CDR3 bases are TGTGCCAACAGTTTCTGTCAGGGGAACATGAACACTGAAGCTTTCTTT.

This clonotype was counted once. Relative to the germline gene, one junction end is altered; a read error may explain this. This chain joins TRBV11-3 and TRBJ2-3, with 8 bases identical to TRBD2. CDR3 size: 16 residues. The germline CDR1 and CDR2 sequences are SGHNT and YENEEA. CDR3 nucleotide sequence: TGTGCCAGCACCTTAGACAGCGGGAGTATAACAGATACGAAGTATTTC. Its protein product is CASTLDSGSITDTKYF.

To note about this clonotype: Relative to the germline gene, one junction end is altered; a read error may explain this. V is TRBV29-1 and J is TRBJ1-1; D unresolved. The CDR3 is made up of 15 amino acids. The germline CDR1 and CDR2 sequences are SQVTM and ANQGSEA. The CDR3 spells CSVEAGWRMNTEAIF. DNA of the CDR3: TGCAGCGTTGAAGCTGGGTGGAGAATGAACACTGAAGCTATCTTT.

This chain joins TRBV7-6 and TRBJ2-1; D may be TRBD1 (5 bases). The CDR3 has 15 amino acids. The germline V gene encodes CDR1 SGHVS and CDR2 FNYEAQ. V dropped 1 base and J dropped 0 bases, with 7 bases sitting between them. CDR3 DNA sequence: TGTGCCAGCAGCTTAGAGGGGTCCTCCTACAATGAGCAGTTCTTC. This codes for CASSLEGSSYNEQFF.

Comment on this clonotype: The junction departs from the called germline gene at one end, perhaps through a read error. The rearrangement joins TRBV28 to TRBJ2-1; D might be TRBD2 (6 bases). The CDR3 has 15 residues. Germline V gives CDR1 MDHEN, CDR2 SYDVKM. The CDR3 protein is CASTPLGASVNEQLF. The CDR3 bases are TGTGCCAGCACCCCTTTAGGGGCTAGCGTGAATGAGCAGTTATTC.

Comment on this clonotype: A read error may account for a junction end that differs from germline. The chain joins TRBV29-1 to TRBJ2-7; D tentatively fits TRBD1 or TRBD2 (5 bases each). This CDR3 is 16 amino acids long. Germline lookup yields CDR1 SQVTM and CDR2 ANQGSEA. The CDR3 region is CSAMTFGTDTPYEQYF. The CDR3 DNA follows: TGCAGTGCCATGACATTTGGGACCGACACTCCCTACGAGCAATACTTC.

Regarding this clonotype: Germline is not matched at one junction end, which may reflect a read error. The chain joins TRBV4-1 to TRBJ2-1; D possibly matches TRBD1 or TRBD2 (5 bases each). The CDR3 contains 10 residues. Germline CDR1 is MGHRA and CDR2 is YSYEKL. The DNA for the CDR3 is TGTGCCAGTAGCGTGGGACAGCAGTTCTTC. This translates into CASSVGQQFF.

On this clonotype itself: The junction shows a germline mismatch at one end, possibly a read error. This chain links TRBV6-1 with TRBJ1-2; D gene uncertain. CDR1 MNHNS and CDR2 SASEGT come from the germline V gene. The CDR3 spans 13 residues. CDR3 in DNA: TGTACCAGCAGCGCATCTGGGAGCCATGGCTACACCTTC. This codes for CTSSASGSHGYTF.

Of note for this clonotype: The junction shows a germline mismatch at one end, possibly a read error. The chain uses TRBV11-2 and TRBJ2-2, with a tentative D call TRBD2 (5 bases). Germline CDR1 and CDR2: SGHAT and FQNNGV. The CDR3 extends over 15 amino acids. CDR3 DNA sequence: TGTGCCAAAATCCATGTCCGGGTGAGGACCGGGGAGCTGTTCTTT. This encodes CAKIHVRVRTGELFF. The variable domain in full, with the rest retrieved from reference TRBV11-2 and TRBJ2-2, is EAGVAQSPRYKIIEKRQSVAFWCNPISGHATLYWYQQILGQGPKLLIQFQNNGVVDDSQLPKDRFSAERLKGVDSTLKIQPAKLEDSAVYLCAKIHVRVRTGELFFGEGSRLTVL.

Regarding this clonotype: A read error may account for a junction end that differs from germline. This chain joins TRBV6-2 or TRBV6-3 and TRBJ1-1; TRBD1 is a possible D gene (6 bases). This CDR3 is 14 amino acids long. Germline CDR1 and CDR2: MNHEY and SVGEGT. CDR3 DNA sequence: TGTGCCAGTAGGCGAGGGGGGATGAACACTGATGCTTTCTTC. Its translation: CASRRGGMNTDAFF.

The J gene is TRBJ2-5, the V gene TRBV6-2 or TRBV6-3; possible D gene TRBD1, 6 bases. Trimming cost V 9 bases and J 5 bases, with 19 bases left between them. The CDR3 has 14 amino acids. Germline V gene sequence: CDR1 MNHEY, CDR2 SVGEGT. The chain's CDR3 is CARGSRTVMETQYF. CDR3 DNA: TGTGCCAGAGGTTCACGGACAGTTATGGAGACCCAGTACTTC.

With respect to this clonotype: The junction and the germline gene differ at one end; a read error may be behind it. J is TRBJ2-2 and V is TRBV4-3, with D maybe TRBD2 (5 bases). The CDR3 has 16 residues. Germline V CDR1 and CDR2: LGHNA, YSLEER. CDR3 loop: CACSQDKGTSTGELFF. The CDR3 DNA follows: TGCGCCTGCAGCCAAGATAAGGGAACGAGCACCGGGGAGTTGTTTTTT.

Details on this clonotype: Because the CDR3 is missing its conserved closing phenylalanine or tryptophan, this is likely a read error. The chain employs TRBV7-9 and TRBJ1-5, with a weak D call TRBD1 (6 bases). The J call is doubtful: the DNA matches TRBJ2-3 better. CDR3 length: 12 residues. Germline V gives CDR1 SEHNR, CDR2 FQNEAQ (reference sequence). This CDR3 reads CASSSVGQPQYY. The CDR3 nucleotides read TGTGCCAGCAGCTCGGTTGGACAGCCCCAGTATTAT.

The J gene is TRBJ2-3, the V gene TRBV12-3 or TRBV12-4, with 8 bases that match TRBD2. The CDR3 totals 16 residues. J was trimmed by 4 bases and V by 1 base; bases with no gene match: 7. This CDR3 is CASSLDSSGGSDTQYF. The DNA of the CDR3 is TGTGCCAGCAGTTTAGATTCCAGCGGGGGCTCAGATACGCAGTATTTT.

With respect to this clonotype: At one end, the junction sequence differs from germline, possibly due to a read error. The chain combines TRBV29-1 with TRBJ1-1; 8 bases fit TRBD1. This CDR3 spans 15 amino acids. Per the germline V gene, CDR1 is SQVTM and CDR2 is ANQGSEA. The CDR3 nucleotides read TGTAGCGTTGCAGGGGGCCGGGGGATGAACACTGAATCTTTCTTT. This gives the protein CSVAGGRGMNTESFF.

The chain has TRBV4-3 and TRBJ2-6, with TRBD2 as a possible D gene (6 bases). V shed 0 bases and J shed 11 bases, with 20 bases lying between them. Germline CDR1 is LGHNA and CDR2 is YSLEER. The length of the CDR3 is 17 residues. The CDR3 DNA is TGCGCCAGCAGCCAAGATGGGTCAGGGCGCGGGACCGACGTCCTGACTTTC. This codes for CASSQDGSGRGTDVLTF.